The clone carrying this T cell receptor (beta chain) was recorded many times. Its antigen is as yet unknown. Cells sorted as Tregs were CD4+, CD25+ and CD127-/low. TCRdb re-derived calls from the 5' RACE reads in MiXCR, one entry per CDR3 protein. The data contain some 30,000 distinct CDR3 sequences, 25% to 30% of them singletons. Per the germline V gene, CDR1 is DFQATT and CDR2 is SNEGSKA (reference sequence). V was pared by 5 bases and J by 1 base, with 20 bases between. This CDR3 is built from 16 residues. Findings and caveats of the study: Tumor memory CD4+ T cell TCR gene usage clustered with blood and lymph node memory CD4+ cells and lymph node naive CD4+ cells.

Sequencing input: tumor-infiltrating Tregs sorted from the breast tumor. The chain links TRBV20-1 to TRBJ1-1, with D possibly being TRBD1 (5 bases). The sequence derives from a female donor with breast cancer. The CDR3 here is CSAEGGQGKGNTEAFF. CDR3 DNA: TGCAGTGCTGAGGGAGGGCAGGGAAAGGGGAACACTGAAGCTTTCTTT.